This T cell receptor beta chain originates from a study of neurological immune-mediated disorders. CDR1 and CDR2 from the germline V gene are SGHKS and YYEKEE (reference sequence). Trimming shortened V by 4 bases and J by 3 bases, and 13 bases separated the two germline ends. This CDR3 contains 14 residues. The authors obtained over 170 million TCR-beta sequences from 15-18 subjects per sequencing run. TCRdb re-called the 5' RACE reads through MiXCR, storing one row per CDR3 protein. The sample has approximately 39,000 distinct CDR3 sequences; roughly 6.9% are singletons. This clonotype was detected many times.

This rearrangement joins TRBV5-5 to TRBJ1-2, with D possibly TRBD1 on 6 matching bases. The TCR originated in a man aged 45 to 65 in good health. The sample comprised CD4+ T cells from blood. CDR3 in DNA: TGTGCCAGCAGCGGGACAAGCTTTTACTATGGCTACACCTTC. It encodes CASSGTSFYYGYTF.